This TCR beta chain was sequenced for a study of preoperative IRX-2 immunotherapy in early breast cancer. Noted treatment: preoperative locoregional IRX-2 cytokine immunotherapy. Trimming left V 4 bases short and J 6 bases short, with 10 bases between. CDR3 size: 13 residues. Germline CDR1 and CDR2: MNHGY and SAAAGT. Repertoires were generated with immunoSEQ multiplex PCR, while TCRdb's copy carries only in-frame clones and drops some. The table lists several hundred clones, approximately 80% of them singletons. This chain links TRBV6-8 with TRBJ2-1; weak D call: TRBD1 (5 bases). Sequencing used tumor tissue, obtained before IRX-2 immunotherapy. The clonotype was recovered from a human donor with breast cancer. For the CDR3, the DNA is TGTGCCAGCAGTTTCGACAGCTTCAATGAGCAGTTCTTC. It yields the protein CASSFDSFNEQFF.